Below are 26 T cell receptor beta chains sequenced from a single sample in a study of blood T cell repertoires in COVID-19. Repertoires were generated with immunoSEQ multiplex PCR, while TCRdb's copy carries only in-frame clones and drops some. Altogether 57,000 or so clones are present, around 85% being singletons, with the ten largest covering roughly 5%. The sequencing input was peripheral blood. The receptors here all came from a man in his 70s with acute or convalescent COVID-19.

The CDR3 region is CASSSEVAVPTSGNTIYF. The CDR3 DNA follows: TGTGCCAGCAGCTCAGAGGTTGCAGTCCCGACCTCTGGAAACACCATATATTTT. The chain joins TRBV7-8 to TRBJ1-3; D gene uncertain. The CDR3 runs to 18 residues. V shed 4 bases and J shed 0 bases, with 19 bases lying between them. Per germline, CDR1 SGHVS and CDR2 FQNEAQ.

The sample holds a few counts of this clone. The chain employs TRBV3-1 (or the pseudogene TRBV3-2) and TRBJ2-1, with 11 bases lining up with TRBD2. This CDR3 contains 15 residues. The germline V gene has CDR1 LGHDT and CDR2 YNNKEL (reference sequence). The V and J ends lost 4 bases and 5 bases, in that order; junction bases with no gene match: 4. The CDR3 nucleotides are TGTGCCAGCAGCCCCTTACTAGCGGGGGACAATGAGCAGTTCTTC. This sequence encodes CASSPLLAGDNEQFF.

This chain connects TRBV7-2 to TRBJ1-1; 8 bases match TRBD1. V lost 10 bases and J lost 4; bases outside the gene matches: 8. Germline V CDR1 and CDR2: SGHTA, FQGNSA. The CDR3 runs 13 residues. CDR3 region: CAIDRGLGTEAFF. The CDR3, as DNA: TGTGCCATTGACAGGGGATTGGGCACTGAAGCTTTCTTT.

The gene calls are TRBV5-1 and TRBJ2-5, with 7 bases identical to TRBD1. The CDR3 totals 14 residues. Losses at the gene ends were 2 bases for V and 2 bases for J; bases not matched to a gene: 3. Per the germline V gene, CDR1 is SGHRS and CDR2 is YFSETQ. The CDR3 region is CASSFGTDQETQYF. The CDR3 bases are TGCGCCAGCAGCTTTGGGACAGATCAAGAGACCCAGTACTTC. The full variable domain, in which reference TRBV5-1 and TRBJ2-5 provide the parts outside the CDR3, is KAGVTQTPRYLIKTRGQQVTLSCSPISGHRSVSWYQQTPGQGLQFLFEYFSETQRNKGNFPGRFSGRQFSNSRSEMNVSTLELGDSALYLCASSFGTDQETQYFGPGTRLLVL.

This chain uses TRBV3-1 (or the pseudogene TRBV3-2) with TRBJ2-1; 12 bases line up with TRBD1. The CDR3 consists of 17 residues. After removal of 4 bases from V and 8 bases from J, the junction contained 12 bases not matched to a gene. CDR1 and CDR2 from the germline V gene are LGHDT and YNNKEL (reference sequence). CDR3 protein: CASSPHHPGQGAYEQFF. DNA of the CDR3: TGTGCCAGCAGCCCACACCATCCGGGACAGGGGGCTTATGAGCAGTTCTTC.

This chain connects TRBV4-2 to TRBJ1-5; possible D gene TRBD1, 6 bases. Trimming took off 6 bases at V and 1 base at J, with 10 bases between the two ends. This CDR3 spans 14 amino acids. Looked up from germline, CDR1 is LGHNA and CDR2 is YNFKEQ. The chain's CDR3 is CASSQQGSNQPQHF. As DNA, the CDR3 is TGTGCCAGCAGTCAGCAGGGGAGCAATCAGCCCCAGCATTTT.

The chain joins TRBV4-1 to TRBJ2-3, with D perhaps TRBD2 (6 bases). Looked up from germline, CDR1 is MGHRA and CDR2 is YSYEKL. The germline V and J ends were trimmed by 4 bases and 12 bases, with 14 bases remaining between them. The CDR3 extends over 12 amino acids. Written as DNA, the CDR3 is TGCGCCAGCAGCCTCTCCGGGGGTTATCAGTATTTT. Translation: CASSLSGGYQYF.

This chain uses TRBV11-3 with TRBJ1-2; 10 bases are a match to TRBD1. The CDR3 loop spans 13 amino acids. V dropped 3 bases and J dropped 8; count of bases not matched to a gene: 3. Germline-derived CDR1 and CDR2 are SGHNT and YENEEA. As DNA, the CDR3 is TGTGCCAGCAGCTTGACAGGGGGCCTGGGCTACACCTTC. Amino acid sequence: CASSLTGGLGYTF.

This clone was picked up a small number of times. J is TRBJ2-1 and V is TRBV4-2; maybe TRBD2 (7 bases). Germline V gene lookup returns CDR1 LGHNA and CDR2 YNFKEQ. The V end was cut by 1 base, the J end by 8 bases, with 15 bases between. The CDR3 length is 15 residues. The DNA for the CDR3 is TGTGCCAGCAGCCAAGGGGAAGGAGGGGGGGATGAGCAGTTCTTC. This sequence encodes CASSQGEGGGDEQFF.

This chain uses TRBV5-1 with TRBJ2-5, with 11 bases aligning to TRBD2. The CDR3 is made up of 16 amino acids. CDR1 and CDR2 from the germline V gene are SGHRS and YFSETQ. V shed 0 bases, J shed 2 bases, and the junction held 3 bases outside the gene matches. In nucleotides, the CDR3 is TGCGCCAGCAGCTTGGGTAGCGGGGGGGTTCAAGAGACCCAGTACTTC. It is translated as CASSLGSGGVQETQYF. Using reference TRBV5-1 and TRBJ2-5 for the parts outside the CDR3, the full variable domain is KAGVTQTPRYLIKTRGQQVTLSCSPISGHRSVSWYQQTPGQGLQFLFEYFSETQRNKGNFPGRFSGRQFSNSRSEMNVSTLELGDSALYLCASSLGSGGVQETQYFGPGTRLLVL.

On this clone: Sequence at one end of the junction differs from germline and may be a read error. V gene TRBV7-7 combines with J gene TRBJ2-1, with D possibly TRBD2 on 5 matching bases. The length of the CDR3 is 15 residues. Germline V lookup: CDR1 SSHAT, CDR2 FNYEAQ (reference sequence). This CDR3 reads CASSSTPGYYNEQFF. CDR3 in DNA: TGTGCTAGCAGCTCCACTCCGGGATACTACAATGAGCAGTTCTTC.

This chain connects TRBV7-3 to TRBJ2-7; 7 bases agree with TRBD2. Trimming cost V 2 bases and J 5 bases; bases outside gene matches: 6. The CDR3 consists of 14 residues. Germline V gene sequence: CDR1 SGHTA, CDR2 FQGTGA. Written as DNA, the CDR3 is TGTGCCAGCAGCTTAGGCGGGGGAGGCAACGAGCAGTACTTC. Its translation: CASSLGGGGNEQYF.

This clone was counted once. The chain combines TRBV5-1 with TRBJ2-3, with 9 bases lining up with TRBD2. The V gene end was trimmed by 4 bases and the J gene end by 5 bases; junction bases not matched to a gene: 17. This CDR3 has 18 amino acids. Germline V lookup: CDR1 SGHRS, CDR2 YFSETQ. The CDR3 DNA is TGCGCCAGCAGCCTACCGGGGACCGCGGGGGGGCGAGGAGATACGCAGTATTTT. Amino acid sequence: CASSLPGTAGGRGDTQYF.

The rearrangement uses TRBV29-1 and TRBJ1-1; 7 bases fit TRBD1. With V trimmed by 5 bases and J by 3 bases, 3 bases remained unmatched. Germline V gene lookup returns CDR1 SQVTM and CDR2 ANQGSEA. This CDR3 comprises 12 residues. In DNA, the CDR3 is TGCAGCGTTCGGCAGGGGGACACTGAAGCTTTCTTT. Protein: CSVRQGDTEAFF.

This rearrangement joins TRBV23-1 to TRBJ1-2; 8 bases map to TRBD1. TRBV23-1 is reported as an ORF; its role is uncertain. The CDR3 loop spans 13 amino acids. Unmatched junction bases numbered 8, after V lost 0 bases and J lost 14 bases. In nucleotides, the CDR3 is TGCGCCAGCAGTCAATCGCGGGGACAGGATGGTACCTTC. It codes for CASSQSRGQDGTF.

The V gene is TRBV6-5, the J gene TRBJ2-7; possibly TRBD2 for D (6 bases). CDR3 length: 14 residues. CDR1 is MNHEY, CDR2 SVGAGI, per germline. Trimming pared 2 bases from V and 7 bases from J, leaving 15 bases between. In nucleotides, the CDR3 is TGTGCCAGCAGTTACGGGGGTTCCCGGGGGGAGCAGTACTTC. This gives the protein CASSYGGSRGEQYF.

This clone occurred once. The CDR3, as DNA: TGTGCCAGCAGTCAAAACCCGGAGGTGAATGAGCAGTTCTTC. It is translated as CASSQNPEVNEQFF. The rearrangement joins TRBV25-1 to TRBJ2-1; a weak D match, TRBD2 (5 bases). The CDR3 has 14 amino acids. Germline lookup yields CDR1 MGHDK and CDR2 SYGVNS. Trimming pared 5 bases from V and 7 bases from J, leaving 15 bases between.

The chain joins TRBV7-9 to TRBJ2-1, with D tentatively TRBD1 (5 bases). Trimming took off 5 bases at V and 4 bases at J, with 18 bases between the two ends. This CDR3 spans 16 amino acids. The germline V gene encodes CDR1 SEHNR and CDR2 FQNEAQ (reference sequence). As DNA, the CDR3 is TGTGCCAGCAGCCAAACAAGACAGAGCTTATACAATGAGCAGTTCTTC. Translation: CASSQTRQSLYNEQFF.

The chain carries TRBV3-1 (or the pseudogene TRBV3-2) and TRBJ2-1, with 10 nucleotides matching TRBD2. V was pared by 2 bases and J by 9 bases, with 7 bases of the junction left unmatched. CDR1 is LGHDT, CDR2 YNNKEL, per germline (reference sequence). The CDR3 consists of 15 residues. The CDR3 protein is CASSQSGGGYGEQFF. The DNA of the CDR3 is TGTGCCAGCAGCCAAAGCGGGGGGGGATATGGTGAGCAGTTCTTC.

The CDR3 loop reads CASSPTGTSGAGRETQYF. CDR3 in DNA: TGTGCCAGTAGTCCGACCGGGACTAGCGGGGCCGGGAGGGAGACCCAGTACTTC. The chain joins TRBV19 to TRBJ2-5; 13 bases line up with TRBD2. V lost 5 bases and J lost 5; bases outside the gene matches: 14. Germline CDR1 LNHDA, CDR2 SQIVND (reference sequence). This CDR3 region has 18 residues.

The chain uses TRBV6-2 or TRBV6-3 and TRBJ2-7; 7 bases line up with TRBD1. CDR1 is MNHEY and CDR2 is SVGEGT in the germline V gene. Trimming took 5 bases from V and 2 from J; bases not matched to a gene: 9. This CDR3 region has 15 residues. The CDR3 bases are TGTGCCAGCAGTCTTCGGGACAGTCCTCCCTACGAGCAGTACTTC. It is translated as CASSLRDSPPYEQYF.

The CDR3 nucleotides are TGCGCCAGCAGCCAAGATGGGGGCAGCCTAACTAATGAAAAACTGTTTTTT. This gives the protein CASSQDGGSLTNEKLFF. The chain uses TRBV4-1 and TRBJ1-4; a weak D match, TRBD1 (6 bases). V was cut by 0 bases and J by 1 base, with 12 bases left in between. The CDR3 has 17 residues. Germline lookup yields CDR1 MGHRA and CDR2 YSYEKL.

The chain links TRBV3-1 (or the pseudogene TRBV3-2) to TRBJ1-2; TRBD1 is a possible D gene (6 bases). The germline V gene has CDR1 LGHDT and CDR2 YNNKEL (reference sequence). The CDR3 is made up of 14 amino acids. Trimming took 5 bases from V and 9 from J, leaving 19 bases between them. The CDR3 here is CASSREGGLQRYTF. The CDR3 region has the DNA TGTGCCAGCAGCAGGGAGGGGGGACTCCAGCGCTACACCTTC.

V and J are TRBV2 and TRBJ2-7, with D possibly being TRBD2 (5 bases). This CDR3 spans 14 amino acids. Germline assignment: CDR1 SNHLY and CDR2 FYNNEI. V was pared by 3 bases and J by 4 bases, with 13 bases between. The CDR3 reads CASSESIGGYEQYF. The CDR3 nucleotides read TGTGCCAGCAGTGAGTCGATAGGCGGGTACGAGCAGTACTTC.

The J gene is TRBJ2-7, the V gene TRBV6-5, with D uncertain. This CDR3 is built from 13 residues. Germline V gene data show CDR1 as MNHEY and CDR2 as SVGAGI. The V end lost 0 bases, the J end lost 3 bases, and 6 bases lay between the germline ends. The CDR3 sequence is CASSYSASYEQYF. DNA for the CDR3: TGTGCCAGCAGTTACTCTGCCAGCTACGAGCAGTACTTC.

The chain carries TRBV25-1 and TRBJ2-7; 7 nucleotides align to TRBD1. The CDR3 sequence is 13 residues long. V lost 4 bases, J lost 5 bases, and 5 bases stayed unmatched. Germline V gene lookup returns CDR1 MGHDK and CDR2 SYGVNS. For the CDR3, the DNA is TGTGCCAGCAGTGGAACAGGGGAAGACGAGCAGTACTTC. Protein: CASSGTGEDEQYF.